The present TCR beta chain was sequenced within a study of T cells in Graves' hyperthyroidism and ophthalmopathy. Amplified regions were TCR beta CDR3 sequences from RNA transcripts. First-round RT-PCR with HTBI primers amplified the TCR CDR3 region. TCRdb called the multiplex PCR reads again in MiXCR, with one record for every CDR3 protein. The sample lists under 350,000 distinct CDR3 sequences, about 13% seen once, with 7.9% in the top ten. This clonotype has a count of ten or more. The CDR3 length is 19 residues. CDR1 and CDR2 (germline): LGHNA, YNFKEQ. Trimming took 1 base from V and 0 from J, leaving 18 bases between them.

The chain has TRBV4-2 and TRBJ1-4, with D tentatively TRBD1 (5 bases). This TCR derives from a woman aged 35 to 49 with Graves' hyperthyroidism. Sequencing was carried out using blood. For the CDR3, the DNA is TGTGCCAGCAGCCAAGGGGACGGAAAGATTATTGCAACTAATGAAAAACTGTTTTTT. This gives the protein CASSQGDGKIIATNEKLFF.